Presented here are 16 T cell receptor beta chains from one specimen sequenced in a study of cytomegalovirus exposure and HLA in healthy donors. Vbeta (60) and Jbeta (13) primers were used in the PCR. Sequencing used immunoSEQ multiplex PCR; TCRdb keeps in-frame clones, though not all of them. The table shows about 140,000 clones, with 80% occurring only once. The source material was PBMCs. The origin of the receptors is a female donor in good health and CMV-seronegative.

The chain couples TRBV9 to TRBJ1-2; perhaps TRBD1 as D (5 bases). Germline V gene lookup returns CDR1 SGDLS and CDR2 YYNGEE. With 2 bases removed from V and 4 bases from J, the gap between germline ends came to 15 bases. The CDR3 has 15 amino acids. This chain's CDR3 is CASSVRDSRGYGYTF. CDR3 DNA sequence: TGTGCCAGCAGCGTCCGGGACTCCCGAGGCTATGGCTACACCTTC.

This chain's CDR3 is CASSLSPGSSYNEQFF. CDR3 nucleotides: TGTGCCAGCAGCCTTAGTCCGGGGAGCTCCTACAATGAGCAGTTCTTC. The chain joins TRBV5-4 to TRBJ2-1; possibly TRBD2 for D (5 bases). Germline values: CDR1 SGHNT, CDR2 YYREEE (reference sequence). The CDR3 loop spans 16 amino acids. Trimming removed 4 bases from V and 0 bases from J, with 14 bases in between.

This clone occurred a few times. The V and J genes are TRBV4-1 and TRBJ2-5, with 9 bases identical to TRBD2. V was clipped by 1 base and J by 5 bases; unmatched bases: 2. The CDR3 loop spans 14 amino acids. Germline lookup yields CDR1 MGHRA and CDR2 YSYEKL. This chain's CDR3 is CASSQGLAGETQYF. CDR3 nucleotide sequence: TGCGCCAGCAGCCAAGGGCTAGCGGGGGAGACCCAGTACTTC.

Turning to this clone: Other DNA sequences in this specimen translate into the identical CDR3. The chain employs TRBV6-4 and TRBJ2-1; TRBD2 matches at 7 bases. V was pared by 0 bases and J by 3 bases, with 5 bases of the junction left unmatched. Per the germline V gene, CDR1 is MRHNA and CDR2 is SNTAGT. The CDR3 consists of 16 residues. This chain's CDR3 is CASSDSLAGDYNEQFF. The CDR3 coding sequence is TGTGCCAGCAGTGACTCGTTAGCGGGCGACTACAATGAGCAGTTCTTC.

The V gene is TRBV18, the J gene TRBJ1-2, with TRBD1 matching 7 bases. The CDR3 consists of 13 residues. Looked up from germline, CDR1 is KGHSH and CDR2 is LQKENI. J gave up 2 bases and V 3 bases, and 0 bases lay outside the gene matches. CDR3 amino acids: CASSPTGNYGYTF. CDR3 DNA sequence: TGTGCCAGCTCACCGACAGGGAACTATGGCTACACCTTC.

V gene TRBV30 combines with J gene TRBJ2-7, with 7 bases identical to TRBD1. This CDR3 comprises 13 residues. V shed 4 bases and J 0 bases; nucleotides not matched to a gene: 3. Germline CDR1 is GTSNPN and CDR2 is SVGIG (reference sequence). The CDR3 DNA reads TGTGCCTGGACAGGGGGACACTCCTACGAGCAGTACTTC. Amino acids: CAWTGGHSYEQYF.

This chain links TRBV4-1 with TRBJ2-7; D is possibly TRBD2 (6 bases). The CDR3 length is 16 residues. CDR1 and CDR2 (germline): MGHRA, YSYEKL. Trimming left V 3 bases short and J 6 bases short, with 21 bases between. The CDR3 bases are TGCGCCAGCAGCCAGGGACCCGGCCCAACCGGGGGCGAGCAGTACTTC. Translation: CASSQGPGPTGGEQYF.

This rearrangement joins TRBV12-5 to TRBJ2-2; 11 bases are shared with TRBD2. CDR1 LGHNT and CDR2 FRNRAP come from the germline V gene. J gave up 5 bases and V 3 bases, and 5 bases lay outside the gene matches. The CDR3 has 16 amino acids. CDR3 sequence: CASGFSTSGKTGELFF. In nucleotides, the CDR3 is TGTGCTAGTGGTTTTTCGACTAGCGGGAAAACCGGGGAGCTGTTTTTT.

This chain uses TRBV2 with TRBJ2-7; 7 nucleotides match TRBD1. The ends lost 2 bases at V and 6 bases at J; junction bases unmatched: 4. The CDR3 is 13 amino acids. CDR1 and CDR2 (germline): SNHLY, FYNNEI. CDR3 protein: CASSEQGVGEQYF. Written as DNA, the CDR3 is TGTGCCAGCAGTGAACAGGGGGTAGGCGAGCAGTACTTC.

The chain carries TRBV2 and TRBJ2-2; D is perhaps TRBD1 (5 bases). This CDR3 comprises 15 residues. CDR1 is SNHLY, CDR2 FYNNEI, per germline. V was shortened by 1 base and J by 6 bases, with 12 bases between the two germline ends. The DNA for the CDR3 is TGTGCCAGCAGTGAAGAGACAGTAGGGGCCGGGGAGCTGTTTTTT. Amino acid sequence: CASSEETVGAGELFF. The complete variable domain, with remaining parts taken from reference TRBV2 and TRBJ2-2, reads EPEVTQTPSHQVTQMGQEVILRCVPISNHLYFYWYRQILGQKVEFLVSFYNNEISEKSEIFDDQFSVERPDGSNFTLKIRSTKLEDSAMYFCASSEETVGAGELFFGEGSRLTVL.

The chain couples TRBV28 to TRBJ2-3, with 10 bases that match TRBD2. Germline assignment: CDR1 MDHEN and CDR2 SYDVKM. The length of the CDR3 is 16 residues. J gave up 5 bases and V 3 bases, and 8 bases lay outside the gene matches. The CDR3 coding sequence is TGTGCCAGCAGTTTTTCAGCGGGAGGGCTCAAAGATACGCAGTATTTT. It is translated as CASSFSAGGLKDTQYF.

The chain links TRBV29-1 to TRBJ2-7, with 7 bases matching TRBD2. The V gene's germline CDR1 is SQVTM and CDR2 ANQGSEA. CDR3 length: 12 amino acids. The J segment lost 3 bases and the V segment lost 4 bases, leaving 3 bases of the junction unmatched. CDR3 sequence: CSVGRESYEQYF. Written as DNA, the CDR3 is TGCAGCGTTGGGCGGGAGAGCTACGAGCAGTACTTC.

The V call is TRBV5-6, the J call TRBJ2-3, with D tentatively TRBD2 (6 bases). Trimming took off 4 bases at V and 8 bases at J, with 14 bases between the two ends. The CDR3 is 13 amino acids. In germline, CDR1 is SGHDT, CDR2 YYEEEE. DNA for the CDR3: TGTGCCAGCAGCCTCGGGGGTCCCGGTACGCAGTATTTT. This gives the protein CASSLGGPGTQYF.

The chain is built from TRBV6-4 and TRBJ1-1; 12 nucleotides match TRBD1. V was clipped by 3 bases and J by 6 bases; unmatched bases: 8. CDR1 is MRHNA and CDR2 is SNTAGT in the germline V gene. The CDR3 length is 16 residues. For the CDR3, the DNA is TGTGCCAGCAGTGAGTACGGGACAGGGGGCAGCGCTGAAGCTTTCTTT. Translating it yields CASSEYGTGGSAEAFF.

With regard to this clone: The conserved final phenylalanine or tryptophan is absent from the CDR3, which likely points to a read error. V and J are TRBV4-1 and TRBJ1-4, with 7 nucleotides matching TRBD1. There are 18 residues in the CDR3. Trimming removed 0 bases from V and 3 bases from J; junction bases left unmatched: 10. Germline V lookup: CDR1 MGHRA, CDR2 YSYEKL. The CDR3 nucleotides are TGCGCCAGCAGCCAAGAGGATTGCAGGGGACAGTCTAATGAAAAACTGTTTGTT. Its translation: CASSQEDCRGQSNEKLFV.

The chain combines TRBV5-4 with TRBJ2-3; perhaps TRBD1 as D (6 bases). CDR1 is SGHNT and CDR2 is YYREEE in the germline V gene (reference sequence). The CDR3 has 14 amino acids. The germline V and J ends were trimmed by 3 bases and 2 bases, with 10 bases remaining between them. The CDR3 region has the DNA TGTGCCAGCAGCTGGGGGACATCCACAGATACGCAGTATTTT. Translating gives CASSWGTSTDTQYF. Filled out from reference TRBV5-4 and TRBJ2-3, the complete variable domain reads ETGVTQSPTHLIKTRGQQVTLRCSSQSGHNTVSWYQQALGQGPQFIFQYYREEENGRGNFPPRFSGLQFPNYSSELNVNALELDDSALYLCASSWGTSTDTQYFGPGTRLTVL.